This T cell receptor (beta chain) came from a study of OX40 agonist ivuxolimab in advanced cancers. Study context: At 65% to 90% male, the cohort had a mean age of 60 years, ranging from roughly 20 to 85. Anti-PD-1, anti-PD-L1 or anti-CTLA-4 therapy given earlier was allowed, and 30% to 45% had some. Three patients, one with hepatocellular carcinoma and two with cutaneous melanoma, responded partially.

The protocol was immunoSEQ multiplex PCR, while the TCRdb copy is restricted to in-frame clones and leaves out a portion. The sample has under 30,000 clones, 70% to 90% seen once; the top ten hold over 25%. Per the germline V gene, CDR1 is MGHRA and CDR2 is YSYEKL. The ends were cut back, 8 bases at V and 4 bases at J, with 18 bases in the middle. CDR3 length: 15 amino acids. General study points: CD4+ and CD8+ blood T cells expanded clonally by week 6 at 0.1 to 3.0 mg/kg.

Remarks on this clone: Its specificity is unknown.

The material was CD4+ or CD8+ T cells sorted from blood, obtained in a trial of the OX40 agonist ivuxolimab. The sequence was obtained from an adult with an advanced solid tumor such as melanoma, head and neck, liver or kidney cancer. The chain has TRBV4-1 and TRBJ1-5; D may be TRBD1 (6 bases). CDR3 loop: CASSHLDSQNQPQHF. The CDR3 nucleotides are TGCGCCAGCTCCCATCTGGACAGCCAAAATCAGCCCCAGCATTTT.